The present entry profiles one T cell receptor beta chain with its context. This clonotype has a count of ten or more. Its antigen remains undetermined. There are no base qualities to consult, and no much larger clone falls within one base. The entry originates in a study of regulatory T cells in long-lasting Graves disease (dated by TCRdb to the early 2020s). Some background on the complete study: Newly diagnosed Graves' disease patients had taken antithyroid drugs for less than 3 months. Patients with persistent Graves' disease were compared with patients with newly diagnosed Graves' disease using TCR sequencing and RNA sequencing of peripheral blood. The study took place in China and was registered as a clinical trial. A total of about 33 samples underwent TCR sequencing, from about 13 patients with persistent Graves' disease and approximately 20 patients with newly diagnosed Graves' disease.

CDR3 length: 15 amino acids, cysteine to phenylalanine. Only the CDR3 DNA stays, 45 bases, in frame from base 1. Trimming takes 5 bases from V and 6 bases from J, and the germline ends sit 17 bases apart. In the germline V gene, CDR1 corresponds to MNHNS and CDR2 to SASEGT. The time point label corresponds to: newly diagnosed GD, antithyroid drugs for less than 3 months. For both TCR sequencing and RNA sequencing, RNA was extracted from PBMCs using TRIzol. Graves' disease was diagnosed according to American Thyroid Association guidelines. The patients came from an endocrinology department in Xi'an, China. Each patient gave approximately 8.8 milliliters of peripheral blood, collected in an EDTA anticoagulant tube. Ficoll Paque Plus density gradient separation was used to isolate PBMCs, and no further T cell sorting was performed. RNA quality was checked with an Agilent 2100 Bioanalyzer and agarose gel, and concentration with a NanoDrop 2000.

The library was prepared using multiplex PCR. Instrument used: Illumina HiSeq 4000. TCR beta libraries were built with iRepertoire HTBI primers and Arm-PCR amplification of CDR3 regions. PCR products were gel purified before sequencing. In the source study's methods: Gene usage analysis of CDR3 amino acid clonotypes used the approximately 62 TRBV and some 13 TRBJ segments found across samples. COPE and FqMerger were used to merge filtered high-quality paired reads into contigs. BLAST was used to align contigs to IMGT TRBV, TRBD and TRBJ reference genes, with CDR3 defined following IMGT. Highly expanded clones were defined as clonotypes with a frequency above 0.1%. Repertoire diversity was measured by Shannon entropy, and V-J evenness by the Gini coefficient. A clonotype found in more than one individual was treated as public. TCRdb took the public reads, trimmed them with fastp at Q25, ran MiXCR for clone calling and kept in-frame beta chains. Each CDR3 protein gets just one entry, which takes the most common genes and DNA from the rows behind it. TCRdb's processing, not the authors' own work, is the source of the V and J calls. The table for this sample lists 300,000 to 400,000 distinct CDR3 sequences; over 15% of them were counted only once. Of the sample, 25% to 30% is held by the ten largest clones.

Here is what the overall study found, with its caveats: As a limitation, the authors acknowledged that the small sample size may reduce accuracy. More public clonotypes were shared among persistent patients (under 3,000) than among newly diagnosed patients (more than 900). Persistent Graves' disease patients showed lower TCR Shannon entropy and fewer highly expanded clones than newly diagnosed patients, suggesting clonal expansion. Persistent disease showed preferential use of TRBV28, TRBJ1-2 and TRBJ2-5, whereas newly diagnosed disease favored TRBV20-1 and TRBJ2-1. The study examined only peripheral blood because the primary lesion, thyroid tissue, could not be accessed. Sequencing and analysis were restricted to the TCR beta chain.

These data were also filed under a second study, of T cells in Graves' hyperthyroidism and ophthalmopathy. The second study reports: Stable Graves' hyperthyroidism was defined as no progression to ophthalmopathy during 18 months of follow-up. Hyperthyroidism patients were newly diagnosed, had a disease duration of under 2 months, and were aged 18 to 65 years. Any patient with an uncontrolled infection, another autoimmune disease, pregnancy or lactation was excluded. Clinical symptoms, serum thyroxine and TRAb, thyroid ultrasound, and orbital computed tomography formed the basis for the diagnoses. The TCR CDR3 was subjected to a first round of RT-PCR using the HTBI primer set and the Qiagen OneStep RT-PCR kit. Most expanded thyroid clonotypes (frequency above 0.001) were also detected in blood, suggesting blood repertoires may reflect thyroid immune responses. Ophthalmopathy was separated from stable hyperthyroidism by a 13 V-J signature model, with approximately 85% sensitivity and roughly 81% specificity obtained in cross-validation and 80%/75% obtained in testing. In validation, the model predicted progression to ophthalmopathy with just under 71% sensitivity and over 72% specificity, a median of around 6.6 months before onset. To identify distinguishing TCR V-J signatures, a discovery cohort of roughly 100 patients was used, comprising 43 with Graves' ophthalmopathy and around 60 with stable Graves' hyperthyroidism. Prospective prediction of ophthalmopathy was tested in an independent validation cohort of approximately 19 hyperthyroidism patients and 17 patients who later progressed to ophthalmopathy. The 90 to 100 discovery patients were randomly divided into training and test sets at a 7:3 ratio. In addition, the study compared T-cell repertoires in thyroid tissue and in blood from 6 or 7 Graves' hyperthyroidism patients. Following sampling, methimazole starting at 30 mg daily was given to hyperthyroidism patients, and high-dose intravenous methylprednisolone was given to ophthalmopathy patients. The libraries were constructed in a second round of multiplex PCR and then size-selected and purified. Libraries were sequenced paired-end with 100 bp reads on an Illumina HiSeq2000. Raw data were processed with SOAPnuke, discarding reads with adapters, uncalled bases, mean Phred below 15, or no exact constant-primer or identifier match. COPE v1.2.5 was used to merge high-quality paired reads, and clonotypes were defined as unique nucleotide sequences. MiTCR v1.1 was used to align clonotypes to the IMGT TRBV, TRBD and TRBJ reference segments. The analysis was restricted to V-J combinations with a frequency above 0.0001, which together covered 99% to 99.2% of the repertoires. A TCS score was defined as the ratio of F50 (clonal expansion) to E x V (chaos), with BLOSUM62-based TCRdist applied between CDR3 peptides within each V-J. Welch's t-statistics and random forest reduced fewer than 600 V-J features to 13, which were used in a naive Bayes classifier (R e1071). No statistical method was used to fix the sample size in advance, and group allocation was not hidden from the investigators. According to the paper, TCR Vbeta CDR3 sequencing was carried out on roughly 130 peripheral blood samples, which came from 40 to 45 ophthalmopathy, approximately 78 hyperthyroidism and some 17 progressor patients.

This specimen consisted of peripheral blood mononuclear cells (PBMCs), obtained at new diagnosis, from a patient treated with antithyroid drugs. This TCR was recovered from a man in his forties or fifties with Graves disease. Donor details come from another sample of the same person, matched by shared clones. The V and J segments used are TRBV6-1 and TRBJ2-1; a tentative D match to TRBD1 spans 6 bases. CDR3 loop: CASSLLAGDPNEQFF. The nucleotide sequence reads TGTGCCAGCAGTCTCCTCGCAGGGGATCCCAATGAGCAGTTCTTC.